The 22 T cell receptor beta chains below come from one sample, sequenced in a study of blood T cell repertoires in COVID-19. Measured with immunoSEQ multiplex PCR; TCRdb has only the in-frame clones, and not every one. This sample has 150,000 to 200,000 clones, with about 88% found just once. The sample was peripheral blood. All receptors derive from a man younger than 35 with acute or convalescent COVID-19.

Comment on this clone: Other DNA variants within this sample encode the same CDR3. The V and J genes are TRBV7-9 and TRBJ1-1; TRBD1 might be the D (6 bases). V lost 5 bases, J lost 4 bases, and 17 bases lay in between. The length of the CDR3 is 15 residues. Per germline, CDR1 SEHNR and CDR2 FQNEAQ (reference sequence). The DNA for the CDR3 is TGTGCCAGCAGCATAAACAGGGTATCGGGCACTGAAGCTTTCTTT. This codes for CASSINRVSGTEAFF. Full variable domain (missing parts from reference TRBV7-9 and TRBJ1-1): DTGVSQNPRHKITKRGQNVTFRCDPISEHNRLYWYRQTLGQGPEFLTYFQNEAQLEKSRLLSDRFSAERPKGSFSTLEIQRTEQGDSAMYLCASSINRVSGTEAFFGQGTRLTVV.

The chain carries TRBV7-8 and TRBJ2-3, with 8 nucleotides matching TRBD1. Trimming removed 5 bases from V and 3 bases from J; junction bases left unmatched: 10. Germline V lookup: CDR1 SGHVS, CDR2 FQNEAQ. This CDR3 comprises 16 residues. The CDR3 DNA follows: TGTGCCAGCAGCGCCCGGGACAGGCAACTAACAGATACGCAGTATTTT. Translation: CASSARDRQLTDTQYF.

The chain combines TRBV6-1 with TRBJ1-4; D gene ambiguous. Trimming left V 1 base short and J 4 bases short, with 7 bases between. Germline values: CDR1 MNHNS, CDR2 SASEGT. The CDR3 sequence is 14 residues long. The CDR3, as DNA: TGTGCCAGCAGTGAAGGCCCGGGTAATGAAAAACTGTTTTTT. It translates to CASSEGPGNEKLFF.

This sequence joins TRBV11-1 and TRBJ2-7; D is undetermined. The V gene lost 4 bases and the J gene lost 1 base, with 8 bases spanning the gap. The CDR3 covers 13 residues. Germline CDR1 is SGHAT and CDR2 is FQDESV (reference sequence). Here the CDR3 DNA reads TGTGCCAGCAGCTACCCCGGGTCCTACGAGCAGTACGTC. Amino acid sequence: CASSYPGSYEQYV.

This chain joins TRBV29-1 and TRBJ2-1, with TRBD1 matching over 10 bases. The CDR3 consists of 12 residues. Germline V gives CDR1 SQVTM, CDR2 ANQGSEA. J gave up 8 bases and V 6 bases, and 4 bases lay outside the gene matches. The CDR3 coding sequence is TGCAGCGTCAGGACAGGGGGGGATGAGCAGTTCTTC. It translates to CSVRTGGDEQFF.

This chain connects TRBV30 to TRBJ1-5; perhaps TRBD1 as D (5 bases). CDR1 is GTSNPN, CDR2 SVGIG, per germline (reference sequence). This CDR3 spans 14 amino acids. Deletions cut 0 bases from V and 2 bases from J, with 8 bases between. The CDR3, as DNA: TGTGCCTGGAGTGTCCAGGGCGGCAATCAGCCCCAGCATTTT. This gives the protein CAWSVQGGNQPQHF.

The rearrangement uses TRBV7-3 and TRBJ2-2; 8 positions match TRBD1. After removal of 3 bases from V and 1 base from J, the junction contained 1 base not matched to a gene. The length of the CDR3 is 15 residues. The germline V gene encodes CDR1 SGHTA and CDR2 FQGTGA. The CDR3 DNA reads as TGTGCCAGCAGCTTTGGACAGGGGAACACCGGGGAGCTGTTTTTT. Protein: CASSFGQGNTGELFF.

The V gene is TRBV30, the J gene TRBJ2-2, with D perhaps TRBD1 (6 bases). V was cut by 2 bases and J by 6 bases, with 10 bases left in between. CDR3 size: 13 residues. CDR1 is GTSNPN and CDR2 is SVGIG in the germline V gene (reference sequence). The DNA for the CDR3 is TGTGCCTGGAGTCCGACAGGAGCCGGGGAGCTGTTTTTT. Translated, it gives CAWSPTGAGELFF.

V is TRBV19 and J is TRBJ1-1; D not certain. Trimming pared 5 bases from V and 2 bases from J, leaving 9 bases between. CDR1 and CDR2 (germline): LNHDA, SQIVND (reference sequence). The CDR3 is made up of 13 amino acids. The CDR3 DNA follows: TGTGCCAGTAGTTGGGCAGTCAACACTGAAGCTTTCTTT. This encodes CASSWAVNTEAFF.

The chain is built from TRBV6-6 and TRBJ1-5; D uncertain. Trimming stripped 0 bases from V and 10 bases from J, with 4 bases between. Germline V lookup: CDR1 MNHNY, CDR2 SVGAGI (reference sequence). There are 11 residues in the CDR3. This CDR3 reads CASSYSGPQHF. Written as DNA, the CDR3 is TGTGCCAGCAGTTACTCGGGCCCCCAGCATTTT.

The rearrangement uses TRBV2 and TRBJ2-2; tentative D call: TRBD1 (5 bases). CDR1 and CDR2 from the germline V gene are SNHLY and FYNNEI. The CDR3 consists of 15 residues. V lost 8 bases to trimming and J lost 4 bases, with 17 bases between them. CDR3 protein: CASSGAGKSTGELFF. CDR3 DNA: TGTGCCAGCTCCGGCGCAGGGAAATCCACCGGGGAGCTGTTTTTT. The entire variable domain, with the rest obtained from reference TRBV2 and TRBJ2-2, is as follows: EPEVTQTPSHQVTQMGQEVILRCVPISNHLYFYWYRQILGQKVEFLVSFYNNEISEKSEIFDDQFSVERPDGSNFTLKIRSTKLEDSAMYFCASSGAGKSTGELFFGEGSRLTVL.

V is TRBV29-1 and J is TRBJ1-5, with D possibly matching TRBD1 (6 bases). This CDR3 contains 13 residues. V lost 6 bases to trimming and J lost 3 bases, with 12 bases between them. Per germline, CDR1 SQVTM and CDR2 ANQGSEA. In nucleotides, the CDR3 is TGCAGCGTCGAAACAGGGCTCAATCAGCCCCAGCATTTT. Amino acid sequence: CSVETGLNQPQHF.

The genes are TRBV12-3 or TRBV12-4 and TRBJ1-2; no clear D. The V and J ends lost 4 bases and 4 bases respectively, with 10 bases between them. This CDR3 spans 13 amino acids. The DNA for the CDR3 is TGTGCCAGCAGTTCGAACACGATCTATGGCTACACCTTC. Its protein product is CASSSNTIYGYTF.

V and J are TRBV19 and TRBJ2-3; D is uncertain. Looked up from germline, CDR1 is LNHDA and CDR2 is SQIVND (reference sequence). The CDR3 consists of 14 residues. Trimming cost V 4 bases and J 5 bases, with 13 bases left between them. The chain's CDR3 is CASSTLETRDTQYF. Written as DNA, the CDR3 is TGTGCCAGTAGTACCCTTGAGACTCGAGATACGCAGTATTTT.

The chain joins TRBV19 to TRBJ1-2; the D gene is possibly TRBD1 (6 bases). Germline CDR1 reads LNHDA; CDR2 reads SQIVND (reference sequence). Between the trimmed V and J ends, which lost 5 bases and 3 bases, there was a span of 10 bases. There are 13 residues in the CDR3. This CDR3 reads CASSHREYYGYTF. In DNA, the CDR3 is TGTGCCAGTAGTCACAGGGAATACTATGGCTACACCTTC.

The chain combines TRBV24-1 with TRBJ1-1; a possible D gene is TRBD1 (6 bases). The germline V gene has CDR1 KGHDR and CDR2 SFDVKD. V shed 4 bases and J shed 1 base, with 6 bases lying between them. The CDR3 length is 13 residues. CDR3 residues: CATSEGQNTEAFF. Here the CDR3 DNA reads TGTGCCACCAGTGAGGGACAGAACACTGAAGCTTTCTTT.

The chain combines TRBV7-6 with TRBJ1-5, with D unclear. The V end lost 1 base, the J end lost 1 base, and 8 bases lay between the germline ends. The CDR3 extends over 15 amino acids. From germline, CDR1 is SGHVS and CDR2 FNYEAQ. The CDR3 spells CASSLGPGSNQPQHF. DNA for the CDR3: TGTGCCAGCAGCTTAGGACCGGGAAGCAATCAGCCCCAGCATTTT.

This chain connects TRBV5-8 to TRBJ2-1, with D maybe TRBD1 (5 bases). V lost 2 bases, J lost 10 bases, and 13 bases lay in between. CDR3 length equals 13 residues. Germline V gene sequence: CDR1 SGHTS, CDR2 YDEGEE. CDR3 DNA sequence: TGTGCCAGCAGCTTTGGGGCCCAAGGGGAGCAGTTCTTC. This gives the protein CASSFGAQGEQFF.

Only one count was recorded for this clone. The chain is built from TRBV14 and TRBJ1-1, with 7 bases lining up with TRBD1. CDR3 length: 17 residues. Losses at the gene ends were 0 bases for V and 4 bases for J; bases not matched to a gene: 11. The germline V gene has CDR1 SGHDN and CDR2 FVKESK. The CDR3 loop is CASSQDLIQGLSTEAFF. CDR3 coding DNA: TGTGCCAGCAGCCAAGATCTTATACAGGGGTTGAGCACTGAAGCTTTCTTT.

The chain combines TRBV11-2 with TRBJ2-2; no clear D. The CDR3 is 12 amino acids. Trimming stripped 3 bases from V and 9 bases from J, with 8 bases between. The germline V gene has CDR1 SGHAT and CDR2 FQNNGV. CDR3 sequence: CASSFGPRELFF. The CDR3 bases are TGTGCCAGCAGCTTCGGTCCCCGGGAGCTGTTTTTT.

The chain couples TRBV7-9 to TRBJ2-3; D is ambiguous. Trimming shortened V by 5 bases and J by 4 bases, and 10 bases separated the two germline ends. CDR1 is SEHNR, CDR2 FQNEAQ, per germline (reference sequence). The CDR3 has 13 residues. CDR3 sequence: CASSTTPPDTQYF. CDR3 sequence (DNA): TGTGCCAGCAGCACAACACCGCCAGATACGCAGTATTTT.

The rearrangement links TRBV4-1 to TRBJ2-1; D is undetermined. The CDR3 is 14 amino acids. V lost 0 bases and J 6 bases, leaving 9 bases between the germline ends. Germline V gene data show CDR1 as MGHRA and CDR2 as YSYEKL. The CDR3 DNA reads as TGCGCCAGCAGCCAAGATCAGGCTATCAATGAGCAGTTCTTC. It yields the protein CASSQDQAINEQFF.